A single sample is the source of the 4 T cell receptor beta chains below, sequenced in a study of shared clonotypes between healthy human individuals. Profiling relied on immunoSEQ multiplex PCR, and the TCRdb table lists in-frame clones only, not all of them. The sample holds about 2.3 million clones; about nine tenths are singletons and the top ten take 0.37%. The specimen was naive CD4+ T cells from PBMCs. The subset was: CD45RA+ positively selected. The receptors here all came from a man aged 18 to 29 in good health. Some clones in this sample may be carry-over from other donors' samples.

To note about this clone: Additional DNA sequences in this sample encode the identical CDR3. This sequence joins TRBV5-1 and TRBJ2-7, with D uncertain. V lost 5 bases and J 2 bases, leaving 11 bases between the germline ends. Germline V gives CDR1 SGHRS, CDR2 YFSETQ. This CDR3 has 13 residues. CDR3 sequence (DNA): TGCGCCAGCAGTTATGACCCTCCCTACGAGCAGTACTTC. Translation gives CASSYDPPYEQYF.

This chain connects TRBV28 to TRBJ2-1; 10 bases line up with TRBD2. J was trimmed by 7 bases and V by 6 bases; bases with no gene match: 9. There are 15 residues in the CDR3. Germline V gene data show CDR1 as MDHEN and CDR2 as SYDVKM. The CDR3 nucleotides read TGTGCCAGCAGCCAAGCTAGCGGGAGTCGAAATGAGCAGTTCTTC. Translation gives CASSQASGSRNEQFF.

The chain employs TRBV11-2 and TRBJ1-2; 8 bases align to TRBD1. V was pared by 1 base and J by 4 bases, with 11 bases of the junction left unmatched. CDR3 length: 17 amino acids. Germline-derived CDR1 and CDR2 are SGHAT and FQNNGV. In DNA, the CDR3 is TGTGCCAGCAGCTTAGCTGGGCAGGGGGCGCTTCTCTATGGCTACACCTTC. Protein product: CASSLAGQGALLYGYTF.

This clone appeared a single time. The rearrangement links TRBV11-1 to TRBJ2-2; 8 nucleotides agree with TRBD1. This CDR3 region has 15 residues. Losses at the gene ends were 5 bases for V and 6 bases for J; bases not matched to a gene: 8. Germline V gives CDR1 SGHAT, CDR2 FQDESV (reference sequence). The CDR3 here is CASSPRDRPAGELFF. CDR3 nucleotide sequence: TGTGCCAGCAGCCCGCGGGACAGGCCAGCCGGGGAGCTGTTTTTT.